Here is one T cell receptor beta chain with its context. Its antigen has not been determined. No base-level quality is on record; no much larger clone is a single base apart. This entry comes from a study of identifying expanded T cells in peripheral blood (dated by TCRdb to between 2018 and 2021). The study in broad terms: Technical replicates were generated by sequencing separate aliquots of the same genomic DNA pool, and four replicates were compared pairwise. On the study overall, not on this receptor specifically: Across all healthy-donor time intervals, the beta-binomial model significantly lowered both the number of clones called differentially abundant and the false-positive rate. Between technical replicates the binomial model flagged approximately 1.1 differentially abundant clones, whereas over around two weeks the binomial model flagged about 16.4 and over roughly 4 weeks approximately 18. The authors expected that biological variance in healthy repertoires might rise further over much longer intervals, such as months to years. Variance in clone template counts between approximately two-week samples significantly increased with total template count across all healthy donors.

For CDR1 and CDR2, the germline V gene lists SGHTA and FQGTGA. The V end gives up 2 bases and the J end 5 bases, leaving 8 bases in the junction not matched to a gene. Taken from cysteine to phenylalanine, the CDR3 has 16 residues. The sequence is cut down to CDR3 DNA, 48 bases in frame from base 1. TCRbeta CDR3 regions were profiled with the immunoSEQ Assay using bias-controlled multiplex PCR amplification of genomic DNA. The authors' analysis ran thus. To quantify the absolute abundance of each unique TCRbeta CDR3 region, the sequences were collapsed and filtered. Differential abundance was assessed using a binomial (Fisher-equivalent) model and a beta-binomial model in which time-dependent variance fitted from healthy donors was added. Any clone with fewer than 5 combined templates was excluded, and a clone was called differentially abundant if its Benjamini-Hochberg FDR was below 0.01. In the beta-binomial model, variance was expressed as a function of the total template count across the two samples, in the form v = (b*log(k)+a)^2. Here the immuneACCESS table is served through TCRdb, limited to in-frame sequences with V and J called. Missing clones are a known gap in these copies; in checked studies unresolved V genes cover under half, and the rest lacks a known reason. That table furnishes V, J and clone size, whereas the DNA furnished D and trimming. For this sample there are about 86,000 clones; over 75% appear just once. In total, the top ten clones hold 4.5% to 7% of the sample.

No immune events, such as infections, were documented for the healthy donors during the collection period. Time-dependent variance in a beta-binomial model of T-cell clone differential abundance was calibrated using healthy-donor blood repertoires as a training cohort. There were 10 healthy donors in the training cohort, of whom 3 were female and 7 were male. An age range of roughly 25 to 70 years, with an average of roughly 40 years, was recorded for the donors. Whole blood from each healthy donor was obtained from a commercial supplier and was collected at three time points around 15 days apart. For immunosequencing, genomic DNA was extracted from whole blood that had not been sorted.

The sample taken for sequencing was blood. The rearrangement combines TRBV7-3 with TRBJ2-2; 7 middle bases align to TRBD1. The receptor was derived from a person aged 18-70 years in good health. The CDR3 is CASSLLGTEKTGELFF. At the DNA level, the sequence is TGTGCCAGCAGCTTACTGGGGACAGAGAAAACCGGGGAGCTGTTTTTT.